This T cell receptor (beta chain) was found in a study of tumor-infiltrating lymphocytes in oesophageal squamous cell carcinoma. From the PCR reads, TCRdb called clonotypes with MiXCR, one entry per CDR3 protein. The sample holds roughly 3,300 distinct CDR3 sequences; 16% are singletons and the top ten take 20% to 30%. This clonotype showed up many times. The CDR3 consists of 15 residues. V was shortened by 4 bases and J by 1 base, with 13 bases between the two germline ends. Germline V gene data show CDR1 as MGHRA and CDR2 as YSYEKL. The sequence was obtained from a male donor with esophageal squamous cell carcinoma. Sequencing input: esophageal tumor tissue. The V gene is TRBV4-1, the J gene TRBJ1-1; D possibly corresponds to TRBD1 (5 bases). For the CDR3, the DNA is TGCGCCAGCAGCCGGCCCCGGGACGGGAACACTGAAGCTTTCTTT. It translates to CASSRPRDGNTEAFF.